The 19 T cell receptor beta chains presented below share a single source sample, sequenced in a study of CD8 T cells in ankylosing spondylitis. TCRdb used MiXCR to reprocess the 5' RACE reads, holding one entry per CDR3 protein. The repertoire holds 150,000 to 200,000 distinct CDR3 sequences, with 9.5% to 15% as singletons. Sequenced sample: blood, either unsorted or a sorted T cell fraction (not recorded which). The receptors originated from a male donor with ankylosing spondylitis or in good health (not recorded which).

CDR3 DNA: TGTGCCAGCAGTTTATCGGGACAGGGCATCTATGGCTACACCTTC. Amino acid sequence: CASSLSGQGIYGYTF. The chain employs TRBV27 and TRBJ1-2, with TRBD1 matching 9 bases. The CDR3 sequence is 15 residues long. With 0 bases clipped from V and 4 bases from J, the junction kept 3 bases outside the gene matches. Germline values: CDR1 MNHEY, CDR2 SMNVEV (reference sequence).

The chain has TRBV11-2 and TRBJ2-5, with 8 bases aligning to TRBD2. This CDR3 comprises 17 residues. CDR1 and CDR2 (germline): SGHAT, FQNNGV. V dropped 0 bases and J dropped 2; count of bases not matched to a gene: 8. The CDR3 loop reads CASSLDYVLAEQETQYF. The CDR3 DNA reads TGTGCCAGCAGCTTAGACTATGTACTAGCGGAGCAAGAGACCCAGTACTTC. Variable domain in full (rest from reference TRBV11-2 and TRBJ2-5): EAGVAQSPRYKIIEKRQSVAFWCNPISGHATLYWYQQILGQGPKLLIQFQNNGVVDDSQLPKDRFSAERLKGVDSTLKIQPAKLEDSAVYLCASSLDYVLAEQETQYFGPGTRLLVL.

This clonotype has just a few counts. The chain carries TRBV27 and TRBJ2-7, with 13 bases matching TRBD2. The CDR3 is made up of 15 amino acids. The V and J ends lost 3 bases and 2 bases, in that order; junction bases with no gene match: 1. CDR1 and CDR2 from the germline V gene are MNHEY and SMNVEV (reference sequence). In nucleotides, the CDR3 is TGTGCCAGCAGTTTCACTAGCGGGGGGGCCTACGAGCAGTACTTC. It encodes CASSFTSGGAYEQYF.

This clonotype came up a few times. This CDR3 reads CASSYTQGPYNEQFF. CDR3 DNA sequence: TGTGCCAGCAGTTATACCCAAGGCCCCTACAATGAGCAGTTCTTC. The V gene is TRBV6-5, the J gene TRBJ2-1, with D unclear. V lost 3 bases to trimming and J lost 2 bases, with 11 bases between them. Per the germline V gene, CDR1 is MNHEY and CDR2 is SVGAGI. The CDR3 runs 15 residues.

This clonotype has more than one count but fewer than ten. The chain joins TRBV5-4 to TRBJ2-2; TRBD2 matches 10 bases. Trimming at V came to 3 bases and at J to 4 bases, leaving 3 bases not matched to a gene. This CDR3 contains 15 residues. Per germline, CDR1 SGHNT and CDR2 YYREEE (reference sequence). CDR3 bases: TGTGCCAGCAGCTCCCTAGCGGGAGTCACCGGGGAGCTGTTTTTT. Protein sequence: CASSSLAGVTGELFF.

This clonotype was observed a few times. The chain has TRBV20-1 and TRBJ2-1; 8 bases are a match to TRBD2. J lost 4 bases, V lost 0 bases, and 8 bases had no gene match. The V gene's germline CDR1 is DFQATT and CDR2 SNEGSKA (reference sequence). The length of the CDR3 is 16 residues. The CDR3 DNA is TGCAGTGCTAGAGATTTTTCAGGGACTAGGTACAATGAGCAGTTCTTC. Encoded protein: CSARDFSGTRYNEQFF.

This chain uses TRBV4-1 with TRBJ2-1, with 9 bases that match TRBD2. The CDR3 has 16 amino acids. V lost 0 bases, J lost 9 bases, and 9 bases stayed unmatched. Per the germline V gene, CDR1 is MGHRA and CDR2 is YSYEKL. The CDR3 sequence is CASSQEGGLAWSEQFF. The CDR3 region has the DNA TGCGCCAGCAGCCAAGAAGGGGGACTAGCTTGGAGTGAGCAGTTCTTC.

The chain has TRBV29-1 and TRBJ2-1, with TRBD2 matching 7 bases. This CDR3 region has 13 residues. Germline CDR1 reads SQVTM; CDR2 reads ANQGSEA. J gave up 5 bases and V 8 bases, and 9 bases lay outside the gene matches. DNA for the CDR3: TGCAGCCCTGGGGCGGGAGACCACAATGAGCAGTTCTTC. Its translation is CSPGAGDHNEQFF.

This chain links TRBV5-6 with TRBJ2-1; D assignment may be TRBD1 or TRBD2 (5 bases each). The V gene's germline CDR1 is SGHDT and CDR2 YYEEEE. The CDR3 spans 17 residues. The V end lost 0 bases, the J end lost 8 bases, and 21 bases lay between the germline ends. The CDR3 spells CASSLEITGPRSDEQFF. The CDR3 bases are TGTGCCAGCAGCTTGGAGATAACGGGACCCCGGTCTGATGAGCAGTTCTTC.

This clonotype was found many times. The gene calls are TRBV5-1 and TRBJ2-1; D could derive from TRBD1 or TRBD2 (5 bases each). The V gene's germline CDR1 is SGHRS and CDR2 YFSETQ. This CDR3 is 13 amino acids long. V lost 8 bases and J lost 0, with 9 bases in between. CDR3 region: CARGPSSYNEQFF. For the CDR3, the DNA is TGCGCCAGGGGACCGAGCTCCTACAATGAGCAGTTCTTC.

This clonotype was seen only a few times. This chain uses TRBV6-5 with TRBJ2-5; no clear D gene. The length of the CDR3 is 12 residues. Germline V gene lookup returns CDR1 MNHEY and CDR2 SVGAGI. V was pared by 1 base and J by 8 bases, with 8 bases between. Here the CDR3 DNA reads TGTGCCAGCAGTTACTACGGAGAAACCCAGTACTTC. Encoded protein: CASSYYGETQYF.

In this sample, this clonotype turned up a few times. V and J are TRBV29-1 and TRBJ2-1, with 10 bases lining up with TRBD2. V lost 4 bases and J lost 0; bases outside the gene matches: 9. The CDR3 loop spans 17 amino acids. The germline V gene encodes CDR1 SQVTM and CDR2 ANQGSEA. DNA for the CDR3: TGCAGCGTTGTGAGGGGGACTAGCGTCTTCTCCTACAATGAGCAGTTCTTC. Residues: CSVVRGTSVFSYNEQFF.

The chain combines TRBV5-1 with TRBJ2-7; TRBD1 is a possible D gene (5 bases). Germline CDR1 is SGHRS and CDR2 is YFSETQ. The CDR3 is 14 residues long. Deletions cut 1 base from V and 5 bases from J, with 13 bases between. CDR3 bases: TGCGCCAGCAGCTTGAGACAGCGTTGGAACGAGCAGTACTTC. It is translated as CASSLRQRWNEQYF.

There are a few counts of this clonotype. The gene calls are TRBV10-3 and TRBJ1-2; 10 bases map to TRBD1. Germline V gene sequence: CDR1 ENHRY, CDR2 SYGVKD. CDR3 length: 16 residues. V lost 7 bases, J lost 3 bases, and 11 bases stayed unmatched. The CDR3 nucleotides read TGTGCCATCAAAGGACAGGGGGATGTCGTGGACTATGGCTACACCTTC. Translation: CAIKGQGDVVDYGYTF.

This clonotype was counted between two and nine times. The chain carries TRBV20-1 and TRBJ2-1; tentative D call: TRBD2 (6 bases). Germline V gene sequence: CDR1 DFQATT, CDR2 SNEGSKA (reference sequence). V was cut by 2 bases and J by 3 bases, with 20 bases left in between. This CDR3 has 17 amino acids. The CDR3 DNA reads TGCAGTGCTAGAACAAGGGGTGGAGGGAAGAACTACAATGAGCAGTTCTTC. The encoded protein is CSARTRGGGKNYNEQFF.

V usage is TRBV7-9 and J usage is TRBJ2-7, with D unclear. Trimming took off 5 bases at V and 3 bases at J, with 14 bases between the two ends. This CDR3 contains 14 residues. Per germline, CDR1 SEHNR and CDR2 FQNEAQ (reference sequence). The CDR3 spells CASSPSGPRYEQYF. As DNA, the CDR3 is TGTGCCAGCAGCCCCTCCGGGCCCCGCTACGAGCAGTACTTC.

In this sample, this clonotype turned up many times. The chain has TRBV24-1 and TRBJ2-7, with D tentatively TRBD1 (6 bases). Germline V gives CDR1 KGHDR, CDR2 SFDVKD. The CDR3 loop spans 16 amino acids. Trimming shortened V by 4 bases and J by 3 bases, and 18 bases separated the two germline ends. This chain's CDR3 is CATSELQGPSNYEQYF. In DNA, the CDR3 is TGTGCCACCAGTGAGCTACAGGGACCTTCAAACTACGAGCAGTACTTC.

This clonotype occurred a few times. V and J are TRBV5-1 and TRBJ2-3; D ambiguous. The V gene's germline CDR1 is SGHRS and CDR2 YFSETQ. CDR3 length: 16 residues. Trimming left V 1 base short and J 1 base short, with 13 bases between. This chain's CDR3 is CASSLLGVLGTDTQYF. CDR3 sequence (DNA): TGCGCCAGCAGCTTGCTAGGCGTGCTAGGCACAGATACGCAGTATTTT.

There are a few counts of this clonotype. The chain has TRBV2 and TRBJ1-1, with a possible D match to TRBD1 (6 bases). Deletions cut 6 bases from V and 4 bases from J, with 18 bases between. The CDR3 runs to 15 residues. Looked up from germline, CDR1 is SNHLY and CDR2 is FYNNEI. DNA of the CDR3: TGTGCCAGCAGACACAGGGAGGGAATCCTCACTGAAGCTTTCTTT. It is translated as CASRHREGILTEAFF. Full variable domain (missing parts from reference TRBV2 and TRBJ1-1): EPEVTQTPSHQVTQMGQEVILRCVPISNHLYFYWYRQILGQKVEFLVSFYNNEISEKSEIFDDQFSVERPDGSNFTLKIRSTKLEDSAMYFCASRHREGILTEAFFGQGTRLTVV.